The sequence of this T cell receptor beta chain was determined in a study of PD-1 blockade in classical Hodgkin lymphoma. Noted time point: newly diagnosed, previously untreated cHL patient sample. Remarks on this clone: Its antigen is still unknown.

The method was immunoSEQ multiplex PCR; TCRdb's version includes in-frame clones alone and lacks a portion of them. The table records some 27,000 clones, 91% of them present only once. Study-wide results and caveats: Relative to healthy donors, newly diagnosed patients reportedly had lower baseline TCR diversity, which was reported as lower still in relapsed/refractory patients.

CDR1 SQVTM and CDR2 ANQGSEA come from the germline V gene. The CDR3 extends over 13 amino acids. After removal of 4 bases from V and 5 bases from J, the junction contained 6 bases not matched to a gene. The sequencing sample was made of peripheral blood mononuclear cells (PBMCs). V and J are TRBV29-1 and TRBJ1-1; 8 nucleotides line up with TRBD1. This receptor was taken from a human donor with classical Hodgkin lymphoma. The CDR3 sequence is CSVADRGRTEAFF. CDR3 nucleotide sequence: TGCAGCGTTGCTGACAGGGGAAGGACTGAAGCTTTCTTT.